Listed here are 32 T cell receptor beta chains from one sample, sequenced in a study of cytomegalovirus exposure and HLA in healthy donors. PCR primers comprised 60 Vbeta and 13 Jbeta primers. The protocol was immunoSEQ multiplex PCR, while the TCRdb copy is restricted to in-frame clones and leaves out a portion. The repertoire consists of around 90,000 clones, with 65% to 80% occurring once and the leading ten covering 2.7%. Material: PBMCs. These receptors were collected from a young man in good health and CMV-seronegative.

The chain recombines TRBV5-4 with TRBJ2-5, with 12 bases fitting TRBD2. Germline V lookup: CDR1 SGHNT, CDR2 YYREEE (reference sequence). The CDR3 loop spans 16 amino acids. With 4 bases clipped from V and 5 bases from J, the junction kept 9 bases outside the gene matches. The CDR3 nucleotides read TGTGCCAGCAGCAGCCAGGCTAGCGGGGGGGCGGAGACCCAGTACTTC. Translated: CASSSQASGGAETQYF.

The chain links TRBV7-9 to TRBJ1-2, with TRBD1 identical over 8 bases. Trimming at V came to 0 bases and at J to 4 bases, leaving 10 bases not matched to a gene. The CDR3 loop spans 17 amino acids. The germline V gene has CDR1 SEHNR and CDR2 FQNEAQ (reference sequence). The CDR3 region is CASSLAGAGQGAYGYTF. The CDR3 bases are TGTGCCAGCAGCTTAGCGGGGGCTGGGCAGGGGGCCTATGGCTACACCTTC.

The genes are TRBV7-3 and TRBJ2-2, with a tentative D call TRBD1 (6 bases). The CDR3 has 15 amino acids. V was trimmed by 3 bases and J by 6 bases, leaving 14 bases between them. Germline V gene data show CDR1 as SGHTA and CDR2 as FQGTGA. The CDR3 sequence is CASSFQSGAAGELFF. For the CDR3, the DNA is TGTGCCAGCAGCTTTCAGTCAGGGGCGGCCGGGGAGCTGTTTTTT. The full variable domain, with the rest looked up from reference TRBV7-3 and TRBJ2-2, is GAGVSQTPSNKVTEKGKYVELRCDPISGHTALYWYRQSLGQGPEFLIYFQGTGAADDSGLPNDRFFAVRPEGSVSTLKIQRTERGDSAVYLCASSFQSGAAGELFFGEGSRLTVL.

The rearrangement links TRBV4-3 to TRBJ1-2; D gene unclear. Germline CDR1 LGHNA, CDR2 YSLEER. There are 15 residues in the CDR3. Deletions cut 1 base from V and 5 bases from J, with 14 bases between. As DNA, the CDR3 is TGCGCCAGCAGCCAAGGTACTAGTGCCCTTTATGGCTACACCTTC. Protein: CASSQGTSALYGYTF.

The CDR3 region is CASSTQTGTGSEQYF. CDR3 coding DNA: TGTGCCAGCAGCACCCAAACCGGGACAGGGAGCGAGCAGTACTTC. The chain is built from TRBV7-2 and TRBJ2-7, with 9 bases aligning to TRBD1. The CDR3 is made up of 15 amino acids. The trim removed 5 bases at V and 6 bases at J, leaving 11 bases unmatched. Germline V gene sequence: CDR1 SGHTA, CDR2 FQGNSA.

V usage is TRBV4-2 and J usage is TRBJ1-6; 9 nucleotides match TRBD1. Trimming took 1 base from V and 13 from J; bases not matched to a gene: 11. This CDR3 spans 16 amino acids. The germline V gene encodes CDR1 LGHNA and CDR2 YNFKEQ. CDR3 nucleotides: TGTGCCAGCAGCCAAGCCCGGACAGGGGATCTAGCGCCCCTCCACTTT. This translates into CASSQARTGDLAPLHF.

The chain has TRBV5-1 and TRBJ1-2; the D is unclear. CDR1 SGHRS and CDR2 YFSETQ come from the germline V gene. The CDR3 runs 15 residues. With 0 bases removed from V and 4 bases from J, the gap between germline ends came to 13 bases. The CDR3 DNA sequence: TGCGCCAGCAGCTTGGCCGCCGATAGAAGCTATGGCTACACCTTC. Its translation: CASSLAADRSYGYTF.

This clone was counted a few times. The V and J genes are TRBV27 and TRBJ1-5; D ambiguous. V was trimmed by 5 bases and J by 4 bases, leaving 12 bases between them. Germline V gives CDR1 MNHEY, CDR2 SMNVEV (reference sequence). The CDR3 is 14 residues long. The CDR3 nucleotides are TGTGCCAGCAGTCTAGATGGTATTAATCAGCCCCAGCATTTT. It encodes CASSLDGINQPQHF.

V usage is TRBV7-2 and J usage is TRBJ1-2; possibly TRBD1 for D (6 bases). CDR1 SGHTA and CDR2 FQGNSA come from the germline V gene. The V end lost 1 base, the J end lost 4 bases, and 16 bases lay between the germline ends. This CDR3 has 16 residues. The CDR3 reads CASSLEPAGATYGYTF. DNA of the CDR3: TGTGCCAGCAGCTTAGAGCCGGCGGGGGCGACCTATGGCTACACCTTC.

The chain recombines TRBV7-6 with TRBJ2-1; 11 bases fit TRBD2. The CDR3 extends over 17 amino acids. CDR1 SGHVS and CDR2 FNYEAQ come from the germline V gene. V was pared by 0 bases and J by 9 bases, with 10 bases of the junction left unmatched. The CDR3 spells CASSLAAPSGGFGEQFF. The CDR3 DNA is TGTGCCAGCAGCTTAGCAGCCCCTAGCGGGGGGTTTGGTGAGCAGTTCTTC.

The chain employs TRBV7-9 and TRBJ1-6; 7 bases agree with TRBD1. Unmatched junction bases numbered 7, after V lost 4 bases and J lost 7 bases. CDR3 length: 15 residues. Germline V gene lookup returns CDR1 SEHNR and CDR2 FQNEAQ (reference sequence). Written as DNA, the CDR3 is TGTGCCAGCAGCTCCTCGGGACAGACAAATTCACCCCTCCACTTT. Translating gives CASSSSGQTNSPLHF.

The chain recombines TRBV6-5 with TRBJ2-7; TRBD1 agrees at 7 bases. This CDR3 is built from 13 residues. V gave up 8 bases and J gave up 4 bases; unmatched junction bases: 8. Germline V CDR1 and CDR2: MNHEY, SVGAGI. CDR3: CASGTGQMYEQYF. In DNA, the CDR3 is TGTGCCAGCGGCACGGGACAGATGTACGAGCAGTACTTC.

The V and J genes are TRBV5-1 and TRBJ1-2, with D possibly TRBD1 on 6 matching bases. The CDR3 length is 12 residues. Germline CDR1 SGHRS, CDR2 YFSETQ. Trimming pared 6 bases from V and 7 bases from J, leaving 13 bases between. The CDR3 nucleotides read TGCGCCAGCAACCCTGGGGGCAGTGGCTACACCTTC. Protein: CASNPGGSGYTF.

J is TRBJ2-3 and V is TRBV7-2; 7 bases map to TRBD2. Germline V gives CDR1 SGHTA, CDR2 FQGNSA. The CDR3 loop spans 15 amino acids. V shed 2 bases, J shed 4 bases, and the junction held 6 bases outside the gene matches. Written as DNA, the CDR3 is TGTGCCAGCAGCTTATCCAGCGGGGTCGCAGATACGCAGTATTTT. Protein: CASSLSSGVADTQYF.

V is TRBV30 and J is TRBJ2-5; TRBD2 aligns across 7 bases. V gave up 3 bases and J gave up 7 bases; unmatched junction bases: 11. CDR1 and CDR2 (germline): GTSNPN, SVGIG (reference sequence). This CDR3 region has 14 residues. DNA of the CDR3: TGTGCCTGGAGCCTTTGGGGGGGGAGGGGGACCCAGTACTTC. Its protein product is CAWSLWGGRGTQYF.

The CDR3 here is CASSVDPGGSYGYTF. CDR3 sequence (DNA): TGTGCCAGCAGCGTAGACCCAGGGGGCAGCTATGGCTACACCTTC. The V and J genes are TRBV9 and TRBJ1-2, with 8 bases fitting TRBD1. The germline V gene encodes CDR1 SGDLS and CDR2 YYNGEE. The CDR3 is made up of 15 amino acids. V lost 0 bases and J lost 4; bases outside the gene matches: 5. Variable domain in full (rest from reference TRBV9 and TRBJ1-2): DSGVTQTPKHLITATGQRVTLRCSPRSGDLSVYWYQQSLDQGLQFLIQYYNGEERAKGNILERFSAQQFPDLHSELNLSSLELGDSALYFCASSVDPGGSYGYTFGSGTRLTVV.

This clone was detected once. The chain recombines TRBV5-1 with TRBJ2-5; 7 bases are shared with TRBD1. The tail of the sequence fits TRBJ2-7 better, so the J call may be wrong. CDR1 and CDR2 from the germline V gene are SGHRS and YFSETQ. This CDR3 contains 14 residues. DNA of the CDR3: TGCGCCAGCAGTTCTACAGGGGTAGCTTACGAGCAGTACTTC. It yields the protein CASSSTGVAYEQYF.

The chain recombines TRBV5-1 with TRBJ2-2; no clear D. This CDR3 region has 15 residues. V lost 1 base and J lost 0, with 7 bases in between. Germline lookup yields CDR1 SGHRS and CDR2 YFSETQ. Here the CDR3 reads CASSLNEANTGELFF. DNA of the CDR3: TGCGCCAGCAGCTTGAACGAGGCGAACACCGGGGAGCTGTTTTTT.

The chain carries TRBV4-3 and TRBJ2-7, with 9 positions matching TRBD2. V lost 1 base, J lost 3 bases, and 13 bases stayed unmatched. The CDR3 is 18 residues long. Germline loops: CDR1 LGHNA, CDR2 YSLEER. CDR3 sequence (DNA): TGCGCCAGCAGCCAAGCCCTCTCCTCCGGGACTAGCTTCTACGAGCAGTACTTC. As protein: CASSQALSSGTSFYEQYF.

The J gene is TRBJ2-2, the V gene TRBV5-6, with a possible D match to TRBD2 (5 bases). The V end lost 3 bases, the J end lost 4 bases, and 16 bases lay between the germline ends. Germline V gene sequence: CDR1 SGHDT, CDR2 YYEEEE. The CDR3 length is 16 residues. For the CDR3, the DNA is TGTGCCAGCAGCTCGCCCCACCGGGATCTCACCGGGGAGCTGTTTTTT. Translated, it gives CASSSPHRDLTGELFF.

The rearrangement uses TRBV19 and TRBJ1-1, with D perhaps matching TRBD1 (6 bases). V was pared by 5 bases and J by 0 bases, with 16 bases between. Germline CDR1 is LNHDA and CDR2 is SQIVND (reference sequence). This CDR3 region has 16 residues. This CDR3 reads CASSPLTGHLNTEAFF. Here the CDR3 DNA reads TGTGCCAGTAGTCCCCTAACGGGACACCTGAACACTGAAGCTTTCTTT.

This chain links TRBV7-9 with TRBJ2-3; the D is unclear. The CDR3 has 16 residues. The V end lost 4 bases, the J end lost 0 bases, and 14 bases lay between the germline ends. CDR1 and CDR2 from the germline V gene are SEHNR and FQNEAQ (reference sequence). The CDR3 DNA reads TGTGCCAGCAGCTCCGCGAGATTCGGTAGCACAGATACGCAGTATTTT. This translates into CASSSARFGSTDTQYF.

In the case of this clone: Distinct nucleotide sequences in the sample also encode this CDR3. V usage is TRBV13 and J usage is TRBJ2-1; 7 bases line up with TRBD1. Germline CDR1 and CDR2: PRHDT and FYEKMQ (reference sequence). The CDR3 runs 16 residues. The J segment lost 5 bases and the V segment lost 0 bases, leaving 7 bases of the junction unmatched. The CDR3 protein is CASSLGLAGGNNEQFF. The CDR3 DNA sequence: TGTGCCAGCAGCTTAGGCCTGGCAGGGGGAAACAATGAGCAGTTCTTC.

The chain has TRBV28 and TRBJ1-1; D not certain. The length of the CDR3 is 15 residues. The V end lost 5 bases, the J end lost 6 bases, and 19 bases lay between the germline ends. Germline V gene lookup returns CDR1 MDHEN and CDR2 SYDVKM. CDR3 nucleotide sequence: TGTGCCAGCAGTCTCCTCCTAAGCACGTTCGCTGAAGCTTTCTTT. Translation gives CASSLLLSTFAEAFF. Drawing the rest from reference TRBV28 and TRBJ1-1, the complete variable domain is DVKVTQSSRYLVKRTGEKVFLECVQDMDHENMFWYRQDPGLGLRLIYFSYDVKMKEKGDIPEGYSVSREKKERFSLILESASTNQTSMYLCASSLLLSTFAEAFFGQGTRLTVV.

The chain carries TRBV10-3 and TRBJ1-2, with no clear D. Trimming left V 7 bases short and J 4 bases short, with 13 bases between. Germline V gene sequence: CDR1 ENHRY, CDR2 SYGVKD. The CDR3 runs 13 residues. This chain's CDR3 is CAINGGSSYGYTF. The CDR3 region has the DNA TGTGCCATCAATGGCGGATCTTCCTATGGCTACACCTTC.

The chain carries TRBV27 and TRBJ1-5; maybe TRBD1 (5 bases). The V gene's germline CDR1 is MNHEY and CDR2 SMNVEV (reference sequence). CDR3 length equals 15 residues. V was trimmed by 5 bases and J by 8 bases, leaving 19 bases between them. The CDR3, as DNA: TGTGCCAGCAGTCCCAGGGTTGGGGAAATCAAGCCCCAGCATTTT. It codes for CASSPRVGEIKPQHF.

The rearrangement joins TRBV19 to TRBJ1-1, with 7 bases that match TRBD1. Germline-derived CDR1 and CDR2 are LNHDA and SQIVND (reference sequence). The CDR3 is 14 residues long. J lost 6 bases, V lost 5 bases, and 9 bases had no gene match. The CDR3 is CASSAGQVGAEAFF. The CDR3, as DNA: TGTGCCAGTAGTGCAGGACAGGTGGGGGCTGAAGCTTTCTTT.

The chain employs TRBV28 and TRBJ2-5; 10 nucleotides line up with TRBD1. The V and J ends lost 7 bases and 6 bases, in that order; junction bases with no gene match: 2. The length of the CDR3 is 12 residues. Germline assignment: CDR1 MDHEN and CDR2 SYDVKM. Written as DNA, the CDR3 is TGTGCCAGCACGACAGGGGGCAAGACCCAGTACTTC. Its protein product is CASTTGGKTQYF.

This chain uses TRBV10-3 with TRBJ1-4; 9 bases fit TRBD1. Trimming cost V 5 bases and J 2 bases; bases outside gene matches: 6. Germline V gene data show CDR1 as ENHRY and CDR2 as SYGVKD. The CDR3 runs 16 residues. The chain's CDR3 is CAISRGQGITNEKLFF. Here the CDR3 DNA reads TGTGCCATCAGTCGAGGACAGGGGATCACTAATGAAAAACTGTTTTTT.

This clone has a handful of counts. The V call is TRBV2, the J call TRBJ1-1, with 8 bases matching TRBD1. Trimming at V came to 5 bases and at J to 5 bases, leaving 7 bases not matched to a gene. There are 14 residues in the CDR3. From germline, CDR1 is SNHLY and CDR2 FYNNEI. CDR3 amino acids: CASSPRGLRTEAFF. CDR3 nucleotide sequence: TGTGCCAGCAGTCCCAGGGGGCTACGAACTGAAGCTTTCTTT.

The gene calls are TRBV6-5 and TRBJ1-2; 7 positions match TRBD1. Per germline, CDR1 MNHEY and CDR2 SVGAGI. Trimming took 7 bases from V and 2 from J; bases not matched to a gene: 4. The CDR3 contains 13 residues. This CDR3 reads CASTGQLNYGYTF. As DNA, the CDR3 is TGTGCCAGCACGGGACAGCTGAACTATGGCTACACCTTC.

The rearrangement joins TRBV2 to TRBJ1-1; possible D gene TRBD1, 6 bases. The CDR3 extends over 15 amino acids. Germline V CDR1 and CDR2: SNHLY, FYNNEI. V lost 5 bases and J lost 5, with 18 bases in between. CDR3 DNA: TGTGCCAGCAGTAAGGAATACAGGGTGGGGACTGAAGCTTTCTTT. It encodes CASSKEYRVGTEAFF.